This TCR beta chain was recovered during a study of blood T cells in healthy people across ages. Alongside a J-beta primer mix, a sample-barcoded 5' primer served in a second PCR lasting about 6 to 11 cycles. TCRdb re-analysed the 5' RACE reads in MiXCR, keeping a single row per CDR3 protein. The sample lists 1.5 million or so distinct CDR3 sequences; under 55% were seen once. Study results and caveats: Not knowing donor CMV status may have confounded expanded clonotype changes.

Each of the donors had 9 to 10 milliliters of peripheral blood drawn into EDTA-treated Vacutainer tubes. The total RNA that was extracted per sample amounted to at least 6 micrograms. With V trimmed by 0 bases and J by 7 bases, 11 bases remained unmatched. This CDR3 has 16 amino acids. CDR1 is SGHAT and CDR2 is FQNNGV in the germline V gene. Comment on this clonotype: Its target is not known.

Material: blood. The rearrangement uses TRBV11-2 and TRBJ1-2; 7 positions match TRBD1. This sequence originates from a woman aged 18-29 years in good health. CDR3 bases: TGTGCCAGCAGCTTAGATCCCCTGGTGACAGGGTCTGGCTACACCTTC. Translated: CASSLDPLVTGSGYTF.